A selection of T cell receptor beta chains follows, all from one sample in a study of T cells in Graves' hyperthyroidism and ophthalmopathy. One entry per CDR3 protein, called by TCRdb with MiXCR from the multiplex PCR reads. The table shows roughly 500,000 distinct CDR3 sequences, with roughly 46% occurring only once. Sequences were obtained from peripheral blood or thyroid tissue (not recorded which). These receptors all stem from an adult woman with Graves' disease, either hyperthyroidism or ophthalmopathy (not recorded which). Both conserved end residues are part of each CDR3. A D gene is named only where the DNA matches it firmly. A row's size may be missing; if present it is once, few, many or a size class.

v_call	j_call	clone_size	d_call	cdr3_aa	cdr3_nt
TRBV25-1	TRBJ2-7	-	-	CASSGTAPDEQYF	TGTGCCAGCAGCGGTACAGCTCCAGACGAGCAGTACTTC
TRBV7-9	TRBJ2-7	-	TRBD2	CASSLALAFYEQYF	TGTGCCAGCAGCTTAGCACTAGCGTTCTACGAGCAGTACTTC
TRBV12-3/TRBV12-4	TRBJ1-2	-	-	CASRGATYGYTF	TGTGCCAGCAGGGGGGCCACCTATGGCTACACCTTC
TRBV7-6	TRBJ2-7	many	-	CASSLVPGLSYEQYF	TGTGCCAGCAGCTTAGTCCCAGGGTTGTCCTACGAGCAGTACTTC
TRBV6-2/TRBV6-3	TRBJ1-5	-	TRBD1	CASSYRGQINQPQHF	TGTGCCAGCAGTTACCGGGGACAGATCAATCAGCCCCAGCATTTT
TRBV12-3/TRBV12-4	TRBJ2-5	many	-	CASSLRAGRETQYF	TGTGCCAGCAGTCTCAGGGCAGGTCGTGAGACCCAGTACTTC
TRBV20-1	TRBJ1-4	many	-	CSARDKGQGSRYGKLFF	TGCAGTGCTAGAGATAAAGGGCAGGGGTCCCGGTACGGAAAACTGTTTTTT
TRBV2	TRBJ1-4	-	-	CASILQEGEKLFF	TGTGCCAGCATTTTACAGGAGGGTGAAAAACTGTTTTTT
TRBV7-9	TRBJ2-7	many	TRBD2	CASSPRTSGNIYEQYF	TGTGCCAGCAGCCCGAGGACTAGCGGGAATATATACGAGCAGTACTTC
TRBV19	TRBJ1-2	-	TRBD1	CASWGQANGYTF	TGTGCCAGCTGGGGACAGGCAAATGGCTACACCTTC
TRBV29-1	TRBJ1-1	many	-	CSVGGFTEAFF	TGCAGCGTTGGAGGGTTTACTGAAGCTTTCTTT
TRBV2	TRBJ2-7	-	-	CASREKGYEQYF	TGTGCCAGCAGGGAAAAGGGTTACGAGCAGTACTTC
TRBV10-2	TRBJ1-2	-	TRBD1	CASSSPGQGGGGYTF	TGCGCCAGCAGTTCCCCGGGACAGGGGGGAGGAGGCTACACCTTC
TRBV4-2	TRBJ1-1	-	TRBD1	CASGTTGTGGRRALF	TGTGCCAGCGGTACTACCGGGACAGGGGGTCGGAGGGCTCTCTTT
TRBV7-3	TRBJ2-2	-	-	CASSSDTGELSW	TGTGCCAGCAGCTCTGACACCGGGGAGCTGTCTTGG
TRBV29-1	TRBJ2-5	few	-	CSVEVQRGRETQYF	TGCAGCGTTGAAGTCCAGAGAGGGAGAGAGACCCAGTACTTC
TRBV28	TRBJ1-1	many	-	CASSRTERSEAFF	TGTGCCAGCTCAAGGACAGAGAGAAGTGAAGCTTTCTTT